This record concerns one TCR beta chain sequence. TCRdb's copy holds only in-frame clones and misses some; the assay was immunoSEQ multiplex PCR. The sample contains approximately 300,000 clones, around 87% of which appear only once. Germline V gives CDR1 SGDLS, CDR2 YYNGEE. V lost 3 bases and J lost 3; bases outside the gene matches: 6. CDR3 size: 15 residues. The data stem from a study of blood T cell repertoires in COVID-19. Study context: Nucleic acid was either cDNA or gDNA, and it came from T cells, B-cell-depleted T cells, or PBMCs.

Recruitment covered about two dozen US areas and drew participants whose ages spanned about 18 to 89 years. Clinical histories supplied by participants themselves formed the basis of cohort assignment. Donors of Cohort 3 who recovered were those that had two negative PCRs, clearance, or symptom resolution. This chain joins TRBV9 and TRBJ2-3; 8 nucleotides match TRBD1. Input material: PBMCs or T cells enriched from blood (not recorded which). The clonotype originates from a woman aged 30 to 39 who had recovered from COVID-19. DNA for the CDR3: TGTGCCAGCAGCGCGGGGACAGGAAGAACAGATACGCAGTATTTT. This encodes CASSAGTGRTDTQYF.